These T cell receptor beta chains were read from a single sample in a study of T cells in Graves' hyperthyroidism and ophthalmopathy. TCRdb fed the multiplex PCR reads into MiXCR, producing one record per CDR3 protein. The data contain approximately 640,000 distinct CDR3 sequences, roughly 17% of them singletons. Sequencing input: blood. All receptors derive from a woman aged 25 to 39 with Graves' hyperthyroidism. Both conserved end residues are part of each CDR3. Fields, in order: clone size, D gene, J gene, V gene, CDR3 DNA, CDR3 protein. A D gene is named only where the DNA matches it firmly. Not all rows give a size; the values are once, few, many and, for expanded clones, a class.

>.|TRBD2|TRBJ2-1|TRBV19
TGTGCCAGCGGACTAGCGGGAGGTATTGAGCAGTTCTTC
CASGLAGGIEQFF
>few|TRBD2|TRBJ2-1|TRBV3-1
TGTGCCAGCAGCCAAGGGTATGGGACTAGCGGTTTATACAATGAGCAGTTCTTC
CASSQGYGTSGLYNEQFF
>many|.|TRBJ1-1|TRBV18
TGTGCCAGCTCACCACCGAACTACAGCCAGAACACTGAAGCTTTCTTT
CASSPPNYSQNTEAFF
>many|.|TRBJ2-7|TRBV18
TGTGCCAGCTCACCTACGAACAGCCCCTACGAGCAGTACTTC
CASSPTNSPYEQYF
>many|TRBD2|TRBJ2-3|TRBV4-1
TGCGCCAGCAGCGGGATGGCGGGAGGGACAGATACGCAGTATTTT
CASSGMAGGTDTQYF
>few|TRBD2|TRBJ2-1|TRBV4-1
TGCGCCAGCAGCCAAGATCCCCTAGCGGGGGGTGAGCAGTTCTTC
CASSQDPLAGGEQFF
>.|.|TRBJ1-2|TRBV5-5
TGTGCCAGCAGCTTGGCCGGCGTTGTTAGGGTGGAGGGCTACACCTTC
CASSLAGVVRVEGYTF
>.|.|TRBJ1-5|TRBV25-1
TGTGCCAGCAGTGATAGCTATAGCAATCAGCCCCAGCATTTT
CASSDSYSNQPQHF
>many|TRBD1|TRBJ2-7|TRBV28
TGTGCCAGCAGTTTACTGACAGGGGGGTTTTACGAGCAGTACTTC
CASSLLTGGFYEQYF
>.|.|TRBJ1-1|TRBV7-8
TGTGCCAGCAGCTCGCCGATGAAGAGAACTGAAGCTTTCTTT
CASSSPMKRTEAFF
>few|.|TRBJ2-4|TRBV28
TGTGCCAGCAGTTTAAGTTCCCAGCTAGCCAAAAACATTCAGTACTTC
CASSLSSQLAKNIQYF
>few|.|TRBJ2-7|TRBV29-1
TGCAGCGCCGGGACAAACTCCTACGAGCAGTACTTC
CSAGTNSYEQYF
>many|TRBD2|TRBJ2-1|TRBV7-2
TGTGCCAGCAGCCCCCGACTAGCGGCTTCCCGGGAGCAGTTCTTC
CASSPRLAASREQFF
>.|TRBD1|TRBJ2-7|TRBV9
TGTGCCAGCAGCGTAGGGGACAGTTCGAGCTACGAGCAGTACTTC
CASSVGDSSSYEQYF
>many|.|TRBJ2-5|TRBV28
TGTGCCACCATCTCGATGACAGGCCACCAAGAGACCCAGTACTTC
CATISMTGHQETQYF
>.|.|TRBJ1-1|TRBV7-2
TGTGCCAGCAGCTTAGTCGTGGGGAACACTGAAGCTTTCTTT
CASSLVVGNTEAFF
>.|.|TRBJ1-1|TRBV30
TGTGCCTGGAGCTTCATGAACCGTGAAGCTTTCTTT
CAWSFMNREAFF
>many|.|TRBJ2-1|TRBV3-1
TGTGCCAGCAGCCAAGACCCCGGGAGCGGATACAATGAGCAGTTCTTC
CASSQDPGSGYNEQFF